This paragraph covers one T cell receptor (beta chain) sequence. Only a few counts were recorded for this clonotype. No cognate antigen has been identified for it. The record has no base qualities; no much larger clone is one base away. Libraries came from 5' RACE. Sequencing was performed on a NextSeq 500. In the TCR library protocol, unique molecular identifiers were attached to individual cDNA molecules to correct for PCR bias and sequencing error. Both TCR alpha and beta chains were sequenced, and tight co-correlation was observed between alpha and beta sequence abundances in each sample. Per the original workflow: Decombinator V4 was used to perform V gene, J gene and CDR3 annotation of TCR sequences. TCRs were defined as expanded if a significant change between any two time points was detected under a Poisson model with p below 0.0001. Abundances of TCRs were expressed as counts per million after normalisation to the total number of TCRs sequenced in each sample. TRAV1-2 paired with TRAJ12, TRAJ20 or TRAJ33 defined MAIT TCRs, while TRAV10 paired with TRAJ18 defined iNKT TCRs. A search of VDJdb, accessed on 1 November 2021, was run for TCRs annotated to CMV, EBV and SARS-CoV-2, with TCRs annotated for multiple antigens excluded. Using fastp at Q25 and MiXCR, TCRdb reprocessed the public reads and kept productive beta chains. CDR3 protein sequences are deduplicated, and each keeps its most common genes and DNA. The V and J calls were not made by the authors but by TCRdb's processing. Here the sample has almost 30,000 distinct CDR3 sequences; about 5% occur a single time. The top ten clonotypes cover 10% to 14% of the sample.

The source of the sample is a study of early T cells in non-severe SARS-CoV-2 infection (dated by TCRdb to about 2021). In terms of the full investigation: Because TCR sequencing was done on bulk RNA from unsorted whole blood, the alpha and beta chains could not be paired.

This was a case-control study nested in a cohort of healthcare workers in London, UK, who had nasopharyngeal swab PCR tests and blood samples taken every week. Healthcare workers were recruited during the week of the UK lockdown, between 23 and 31 March 2020, and followed weekly for up to 16 weeks. The CDR3 measures 15 amino acids from cysteine to phenylalanine. CDR3 DNA is the only sequence kept; it has 45 bases, read in frame from the first base. The germline V gene (reference sequence) specifies LNHNV as CDR1 and YYDKDF as CDR2. At the junction V is shortened by 3 bases and J by 9 bases, with 18 bases in between. Findings and caveats that apply to the study as a whole: VDJdb matching was skewed toward anti-spike CD8 responses, so virus-specific expansions were likely underestimated and private and CD4 specificities were missed.

The TCR sequence derives from an adult who was a healthcare worker with PCR-confirmed SARS-CoV-2 infection or an uninfected control (not recorded which). Rearrangement joined TRBV15 to TRBJ2-1; the D gene cannot be resolved beyond TRBD1 or TRBD2, each matching 5 bases. Input material: whole blood. For the CDR3, the sequence is CATSSGLSLGTEQFF. The DNA sequence is as follows: TGTGCCACCAGCAGCGGACTCTCCCTTGGGACTGAGCAGTTCTTC.